The TCR beta chain under discussion was sequenced for a study of immune characterization of retroperitoneal liposarcoma (dated by TCRdb to about 2019). At the junction V is shortened by 7 bases and J by 10 bases, with 17 bases in between. CDR1 and CDR2, looked up from the germline V gene, are SGHVS and FQNEAQ. There are 13 amino acids in the CDR3, from cysteine to phenylalanine inclusive. Only the CDR3 DNA is retained, 39 bases long and in frame from the first base. Concerning this clonotype itself: Its cognate antigen has yet to be identified. Per-nucleotide qualities are absent, and no much larger clonotype sits a single base away.

Library preparation employed PCR. TCRdb records NextSeq 500 as the sequencer. Using fastp at Q25 and MiXCR, TCRdb reprocessed the public reads and kept productive beta chains. Each CDR3 protein appears once, grouped with its most common genes and DNA. This sample holds 10,000 or so distinct CDR3 sequences; about 27% were observed only once. Of the sample, under 9.5% falls within the top ten clones. The chain links TRBV7-8 with TRBJ2-1; the D region is possibly TRBD1 or TRBD2, each matching across 5 bases. The sample consisted of tumor tissue. The receptor comes from a male donor with retroperitoneal liposarcoma. At the DNA level, the sequence is TGTGCCAGCACGGGACGGGTATCCTACGAGCAGTTCTTC. Its amino acids are CASTGRVSYEQFF.